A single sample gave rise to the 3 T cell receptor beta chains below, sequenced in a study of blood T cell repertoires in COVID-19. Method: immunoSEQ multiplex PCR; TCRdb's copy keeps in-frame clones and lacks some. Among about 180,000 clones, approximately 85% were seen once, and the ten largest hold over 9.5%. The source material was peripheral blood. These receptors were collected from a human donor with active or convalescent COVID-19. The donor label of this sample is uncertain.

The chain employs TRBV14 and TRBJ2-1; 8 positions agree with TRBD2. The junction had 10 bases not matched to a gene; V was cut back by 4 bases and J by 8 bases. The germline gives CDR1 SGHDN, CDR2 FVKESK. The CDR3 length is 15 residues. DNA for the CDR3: TGTGCCAGCAGCCGCGGACTAGCAGTTAGGGATGAGCAGTTCTTC. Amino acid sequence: CASSRGLAVRDEQFF.

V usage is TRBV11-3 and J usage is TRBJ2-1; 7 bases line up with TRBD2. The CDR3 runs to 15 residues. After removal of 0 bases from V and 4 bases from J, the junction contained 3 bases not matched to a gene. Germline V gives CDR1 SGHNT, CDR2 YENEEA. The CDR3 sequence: CASSLEAGNYNEQFF. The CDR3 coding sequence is TGTGCCAGCAGCTTAGAAGCGGGAAATTACAATGAGCAGTTCTTC.

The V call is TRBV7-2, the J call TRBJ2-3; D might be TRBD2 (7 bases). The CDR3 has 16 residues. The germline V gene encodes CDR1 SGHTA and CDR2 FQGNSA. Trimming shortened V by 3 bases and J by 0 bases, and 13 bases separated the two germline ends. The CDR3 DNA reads TGTGCCAGCAGCTTGAGGGGGGGAACTAGCACAGATACGCAGTATTTT. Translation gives CASSLRGGTSTDTQYF. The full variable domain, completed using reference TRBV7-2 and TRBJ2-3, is GAGVSQSPSNKVTEKGKDVELRCDPISGHTALYWYRQSLGQGLEFLIYFQGNSAPDKSGLPSDRFSAERTGGSVSTLTIQRTQQEDSAVYLCASSLRGGTSTDTQYFGPGTRLTVL.